A selection of T cell receptor beta chains follows, all from one sample in a study of CD8+CD57+ T cells in acquired aplastic anemia. TCRdb reprocessed the reads via MiXCR and lists one record per CDR3 protein. Of some 70,000 distinct CDR3 sequences listed, around half are singletons. The sequencing sample was made of sorted CD4+, CD8+, or CD8+CD57+ T cells (not recorded which) from PBMCs. The receptor source for this set is a human donor in good health, serving as a control. Each CDR3 is given with its conserved first and last residue. The D gene is left open where the match is weak. The size entry is marked missing in some rows and otherwise reads once, few, many or a size class.

j_call,clone_size,v_call,d_call,cdr3_nt,cdr3_aa
TRBJ2-4,many,TRBV27,NA,TGTGCCAGCAGTTTAGGAGTTAACGGTGCCAAAAACATTCAGTACTTC,CASSLGVNGAKNIQYF
TRBJ2-3,many,TRBV4-1,TRBD2,TGCGCCAGCAGCCAAGATCCTAGCGGGACAGATACGCAGTATTTT,CASSQDPSGTDTQYF
TRBJ2-5,NA,TRBV10-3,TRBD1,TGTGCCATCAGTGAGTCACAGGGGTGGTACCAAGAGACCCAGTACTTC,CAISESQGWYQETQYF
TRBJ2-2,few,TRBV28,NA,TGTGCCAGCAGTTTAATTAGAGGGAGTGACACCGGGGAGCTGTTTTTT,CASSLIRGSDTGELFF
TRBJ2-7,NA,TRBV19,TRBD1,TGTGCCAGCGGTATTGGACAGGGTTCAGTCTACGAGCAGTACTTC,CASGIGQGSVYEQYF
TRBJ2-3,NA,TRBV29-1,TRBD1,TGCAGCGTGGCAGGACAGGGGGGTAAGGATACGCAGTATTTT,CSVAGQGGKDTQYF
TRBJ2-1,medium-sized,TRBV2,NA,TGTGCCAGCCGCGGACAGGAGCAGTTCTTC,CASRGQEQFF
TRBJ1-2,NA,TRBV9,NA,TGTGCCAGCAAGACGCTCGGGGGCTACACCTTC,CASKTLGGYTF
TRBJ2-2,NA,TRBV15,NA,TGTGCCACCAGCATTCCTCGGGGCACCGGGGAGCTGGTTTTT,CATSIPRGTGELVF
TRBJ1-2,NA,TRBV12-3/TRBV12-4,TRBD1,TGTGCCAGCAGAGGGGACAGGCATATCTATGGCTACACCTTC,CASRGDRHIYGYTF
TRBJ1-1,NA,TRBV12-3/TRBV12-4,TRBD1,TGTGCCAGCAGCCGGCTCCAGGGGGACACTGAAGCTTTCTTT,CASSRLQGDTEAFF
TRBJ2-1,many,TRBV9,NA,TGTGCCAGCAGCCAGGGGACTTCTTCCTACAATGAGCAGTTCTTC,CASSQGTSSYNEQFF
TRBJ1-2,many,TRBV6-1,NA,TGTGCCAGCAGTCCCCCGTCGGGGGGGGGAGGGGGCTACACCTTC,CASSPPSGGGGGYTF
TRBJ1-2,NA,TRBV2,NA,TGTGCCAGCAGTGATCGGTTCAGATCGAGTGGCTACACCTTC,CASSDRFRSSGYTF
TRBJ2-5,NA,TRBV7-2,NA,TGTGCCAGCAGCCTCAATCAGGGAAAGGAGACCCAGTACTTC,CASSLNQGKETQYF
TRBJ2-3,few,TRBV10-1,NA,TGCGCGGTAAGGGGTGCCACAGATACGCAGTATTTT,CAVRGATDTQYF
TRBJ2-1,many,TRBV5-1,TRBD2,TGCGCCAGCAGCTTGTTATCTCTAGCGGGAGTTCTCTACAATGAGCAGTTCTTC,CASSLLSLAGVLYNEQFF
TRBJ2-2,NA,TRBV7-2,NA,TGTGCCAGCAGCTTACAGACCAACACCGGGGAGCTGTTTTTT,CASSLQTNTGELFF
TRBJ1-2,NA,TRBV7-2,NA,TGTGCCAGCAGCTTAGGACAGCTCCCTGGTGGCTACACCTTC,CASSLGQLPGGYTF
TRBJ2-1,NA,TRBV20-1,TRBD2,TGCAGTCAGACTAGCGGGGGGGCCCAGGGGAGTAATGAGCAGTTCTTC,CSQTSGGAQGSNEQFF
TRBJ1-2,medium-sized,TRBV20-1,TRBD1,TGCAGTGCTAGGGACAGGGACTATGGCTACACCTTC,CSARDRDYGYTF
TRBJ2-7,many,TRBV4-1,NA,TGCGCCAGCAGCCAAGGCGGGGCTATCGAGCAGTACTTC,CASSQGGAIEQYF
TRBJ1-2,NA,TRBV10-3,NA,TGTGCCAGCAGTGAACCAGGACAGGGCTACACCTTC,CASSEPGQGYTF
TRBJ2-5,many,TRBV24-1,TRBD1,TGTGCCACCAGTGACCCGGAGGGGACAGGTCAAGAGACCCAGTACTTC,CATSDPEGTGQETQYF
TRBJ1-1,medium-sized,TRBV7-9,NA,TGTGCCAGTCTTGACTCCCGGGGTGAAGCTTTCTTT,CASLDSRGEAFF
TRBJ2-7,NA,TRBV12-3/TRBV12-4,TRBD2,TGTGCCAGCAGTTTGGGGACGACTAGCGGGGTCGACGAGCAGTACTTC,CASSLGTTSGVDEQYF
TRBJ2-7,NA,TRBV29-1,NA,TGCAGCGTTGGTCCAGGGGCTGGCGAGCAGTACTTC,CSVGPGAGEQYF
TRBJ1-5,NA,TRBV2,NA,TGTGCCAGCAGGGCGGGGAGTCAGCCCCAGCATTTT,CASRAGSQPQHF
TRBJ1-5,NA,TRBV11-1,TRBD1,TGTGCCAGCAGCTTAGGGACAGGGGGCTACAATCAGCCCCAGCATTTT,CASSLGTGGYNQPQHF
TRBJ1-2,NA,TRBV10-3,TRBD1,TGTGCCATCACTCCCGAGGGGACAGGGACTGATGGCTACACCTTC,CAITPEGTGTDGYTF
TRBJ1-6,NA,TRBV10-2,NA,TGCGCCAGCAGTGAGTCATCACCCCTCCACTTT,CASSESSPLHF
TRBJ1-1,NA,TRBV15,NA,TGTGCCACCAGCAGAATGGACAGAAGAACGGACACTGAAGCTTTCTTT,CATSRMDRRTDTEAFF
TRBJ2-5,few,TRBV27,NA,TGTGCCAGCAGTTTATCGAGTGGGGTAAGGACCCCAGAGACCCAGTACTTC,CASSLSSGVRTPETQYF
TRBJ2-5,NA,TRBV2,TRBD2,TGTGCCAGCGCTAGCGGGAACGGAGAGACCCAGTACTTC,CASASGNGETQYF
TRBJ2-3,NA,TRBV2,NA,TGTGCCAGCAGTGTCGTGGCAGATACGCAGTATTTT,CASSVVADTQYF
TRBJ1-4,NA,TRBV7-9,NA,TGTGCCAGCAGCTTAGCCATATTGGAAAAACTGTTTTTT,CASSLAILEKLFF
TRBJ1-2,NA,TRBV19,NA,TGTGCCAGTATTTCCTTGACAGGAAACTATGGCTACACCTTC,CASISLTGNYGYTF
TRBJ2-1,many,TRBV5-4,NA,TGTGCCAGCAGCTTTCGGGCAGGCTCCTACAATGAGCAGTTCTTC,CASSFRAGSYNEQFF
TRBJ1-2,NA,TRBV29-1,NA,TGCAGCGTTGAAAGGACAGCTAACTATGGCTACACCTTC,CSVERTANYGYTF
TRBJ2-5,NA,TRBV5-1,NA,TGCGCCAGCAGCGGGACGGACCAAGAGACCCAGTACTTC,CASSGTDQETQYF
TRBJ1-5,NA,TRBV6-2/TRBV6-3,NA,TGTGCCAGCAGTTACTCAATCGGCAAAGGGGTTAGTAGCAATCAGCCCCAGCATTTT,CASSYSIGKGVSSNQPQHF
TRBJ2-7,NA,TRBV7-9,NA,TGTGCCAGCAGCCCCCCGGGACAAGGCTACGAGCAGTACTTC,CASSPPGQGYEQYF
TRBJ2-5,once,TRBV7-2,NA,TGTGCCAGCAGCTTAGGGTATGGGGAGACCCAGTACTTC,CASSLGYGETQYF
TRBJ1-1,many,TRBV30,NA,TGTGCCTGGAGTGTACTGATGAACACTGAAGCTTTCTTT,CAWSVLMNTEAFF
TRBJ2-7,NA,TRBV2,NA,TGTGCCAGCAGGATCAAACGGGGAAACGAGCAGTACTTC,CASRIKRGNEQYF
TRBJ1-2,many,TRBV5-1,NA,TGCGCCAGCAGCTTGGGACAGGCTATGGACTATGGCTACACCTTC,CASSLGQAMDYGYTF
TRBJ1-3,many,TRBV6-4,TRBD1,TGTGCCAGCAGGGACCGGGACAGCATGTCCTCTGGAAACACCATATATTTT,CASRDRDSMSSGNTIYF
TRBJ2-7,NA,TRBV2,NA,TGTGCCAGCACGGGTACCCAAGGTGGGGAGCAGTACTTC,CASTGTQGGEQYF
TRBJ1-1,NA,TRBV2,NA,TGTGCCAGCAGTGGCAGTCTCCCTGAAGCTTTCTTT,CASSGSLPEAFF
TRBJ2-7,many,TRBV4-2,TRBD1,TGTGCCAGCAGCCAAGAAGGGACAGTCTCCTACGAGCAGTACTTC,CASSQEGTVSYEQYF
TRBJ2-7,NA,TRBV19,TRBD1,TGTGCCAGTAGTACGGCAGGGGGCACCTACGAGCAGTACTTC,CASSTAGGTYEQYF
TRBJ1-5,few,TRBV19,NA,TGTGCCAGTACCGACTACAGTCAGCCCCAGCATTTT,CASTDYSQPQHF
TRBJ1-2,many,TRBV7-9,NA,TGTGCCAGCAGCTTAATAACGGGGGAGTATGGCTACACCTTC,CASSLITGEYGYTF
TRBJ1-1,few,TRBV7-9,NA,TGTGCCAGCAGCTTAGGGGGGAGCACTGAAGCTTTCTTT,CASSLGGSTEAFF
TRBJ1-1,NA,TRBV2,NA,TGTGCCAGCAGTGGCCAGGTAGAAGCTTTCTTT,CASSGQVEAFF
TRBJ2-5,many,TRBV27,NA,TGTGCCAGCAGTTTATCGGAGGGGGCAGAGACCCAGTACTTC,CASSLSEGAETQYF
TRBJ1-2,NA,TRBV20-1,TRBD1,TGCAGTGCTAGTCGGGACAGGGATCGAGCTAACTATGGCTACACCTTC,CSASRDRDRANYGYTF
TRBJ2-1,many,TRBV6-1,NA,TGTGCCAGCGATAACGTCGCGCAAGTCTCCTACAATGAGCAGTTCTTC,CASDNVAQVSYNEQFF